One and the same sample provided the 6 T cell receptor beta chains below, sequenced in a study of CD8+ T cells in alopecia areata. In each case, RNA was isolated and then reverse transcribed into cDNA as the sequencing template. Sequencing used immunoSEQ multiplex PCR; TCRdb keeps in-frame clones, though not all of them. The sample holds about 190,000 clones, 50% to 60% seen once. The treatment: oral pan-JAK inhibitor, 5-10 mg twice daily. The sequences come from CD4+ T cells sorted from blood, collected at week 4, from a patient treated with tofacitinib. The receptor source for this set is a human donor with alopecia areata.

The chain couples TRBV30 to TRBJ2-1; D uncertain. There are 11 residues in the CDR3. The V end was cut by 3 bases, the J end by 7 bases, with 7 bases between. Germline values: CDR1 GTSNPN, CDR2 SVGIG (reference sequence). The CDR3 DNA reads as TGTGCCTGGAGCCGACTGAATGAGCAGTTCTTC. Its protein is CAWSRLNEQFF.

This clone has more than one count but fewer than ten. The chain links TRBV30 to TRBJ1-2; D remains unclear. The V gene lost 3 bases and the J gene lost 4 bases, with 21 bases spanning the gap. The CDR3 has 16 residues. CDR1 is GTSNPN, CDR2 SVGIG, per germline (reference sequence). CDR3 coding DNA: TGTGCCTGGAGGAGAGATCGGACCTTCTGGGCCTATGGCTACACCTTC. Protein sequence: CAWRRDRTFWAYGYTF.

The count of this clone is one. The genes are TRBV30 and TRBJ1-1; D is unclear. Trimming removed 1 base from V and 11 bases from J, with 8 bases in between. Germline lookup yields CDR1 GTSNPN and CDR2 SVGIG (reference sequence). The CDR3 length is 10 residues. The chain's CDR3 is CAWSADLAFF. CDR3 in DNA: TGTGCCTGGAGTGCAGATTTGGCTTTCTTT.

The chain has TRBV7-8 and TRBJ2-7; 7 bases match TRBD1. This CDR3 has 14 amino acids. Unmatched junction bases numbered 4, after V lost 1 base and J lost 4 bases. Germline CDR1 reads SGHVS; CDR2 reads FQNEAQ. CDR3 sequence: CASSLGGGQYEQYF. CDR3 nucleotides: TGTGCCAGCAGCTTAGGAGGGGGCCAGTACGAGCAGTACTTC. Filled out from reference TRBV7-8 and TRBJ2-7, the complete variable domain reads GAGVSQSPRYKVAKRGQDVALRCDPISGHVSLFWYQQALGQGPEFLTYFQNEAQLDKSGLPSDRFFAERPEGSVSTLKIQRTQQEDSAVYLCASSLGGGQYEQYFGPGTRLTVT.

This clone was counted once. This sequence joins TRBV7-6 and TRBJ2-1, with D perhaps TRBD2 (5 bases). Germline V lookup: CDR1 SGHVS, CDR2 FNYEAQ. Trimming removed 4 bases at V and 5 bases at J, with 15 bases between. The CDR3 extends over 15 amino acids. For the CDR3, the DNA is TGTGCCAGCAGCTCAGAAGGAGGAAGAGACAATGAGCAGTTCTTC. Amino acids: CASSSEGGRDNEQFF.

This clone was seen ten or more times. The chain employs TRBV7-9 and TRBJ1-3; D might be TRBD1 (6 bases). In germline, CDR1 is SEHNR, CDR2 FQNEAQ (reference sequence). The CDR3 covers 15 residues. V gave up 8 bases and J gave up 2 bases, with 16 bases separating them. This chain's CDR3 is CASGISTGPGNTIYF. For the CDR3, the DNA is TGTGCCAGCGGGATTTCGACAGGTCCTGGAAACACCATATATTTT.